This T cell receptor beta chain derives from a study of human T cells and chemical hapten exposure (dated by TCRdb to the early 2020s). The study in broad terms: Libraries were combined into a pool for sequencing, and differences in TCR yield between samples came mainly from small differences in library volumes within the pool. For every blood RNA sample, sequencing covered both the TCR alpha and TCR beta chains. In alopecia patients, the study followed how the peripheral blood TCR repertoire changed in vivo over primary and secondary sensitization to diphenylcyclopropenone (DPC), a hapten.

Receptor amplification or capture employed RACE. Reads for this sample came from a NextSeq 500. During library preparation, unique molecular identifiers were attached to individual cDNA molecules so that TCRs could be counted in a quantitative, reproducible way. Under the source paper's analysis protocol: Samples had a median of about 96,000 TCRs, with a range from about 23,224 to 750,000. V, J and CDR3 annotation of the TCR reads was performed with the Decombinator software suite. For PS versus PT1 abundance plots, all samples were subsampled to the same number of TCRs (28,000). Expanded TCRs were defined as absent before sensitization and observed at least eight times at the 2-week time point. The public reads were reprocessed in TCRdb via fastp at Q25 and MiXCR, keeping in-frame beta chains. Every CDR3 protein is listed once, alongside the most common genes and DNA of its rows. TCRdb, not the original authors, processed these V and J calls. This sample has some 77,000 distinct CDR3 sequences in its table, and about 8.6% of those were observed once. The top ten constitute roughly 1.6% of the sample.

This sample's time point label indicates: healthy volunteer bleed at 6 weeks. Total RNA was extracted from unfractionated whole blood collected in Tempus Blood RNA tubes. A handful of healthy volunteers were used as TCR sequencing controls and were bled at day 0, 2 weeks and 6 weeks. What the work shows at the level of the full study, not this receptor alone: DPC sensitization did not change how many TCRs were above 1 in 1000 frequency, and no evidence was found of alterations in global repertoire structure. After repeated subsampling, the strength of the expansion versus patch-test correlation and the threshold at which it became significant changed.

V was cut back by 3 bases and J by 6 bases, leaving a gap of 6 bases between them. The CDR3, from cysteine to phenylalanine, totals 12 residues. Left in the record is the CDR3 DNA by itself, 36 bases read in frame from the first base. The germline V gene supplies CDR1 MDHEN and CDR2 SYDVKM. To note about this clonotype: The specificity of this receptor is unknown. Nothing much larger sits one base from this clone, and base qualities are not available.

This receptor was identified in a female donor in good health. Some clones in this sample may be carry-over from other donors' samples. Sequenced: whole blood. The sequence links TRBV28 to TRBJ1-5, with the D gene call left open. The DNA reads as follows: TGTGCCAGCAGTTTGGAGGTTCAGCCCCAGCATTTT. Its translation is CASSLEVQPQHF.